The 14 T cell receptor beta chains listed next were all sequenced from one sample in a study of early T cells in non-severe SARS-CoV-2 infection. MiXCR, run by TCRdb on the 5' RACE reads, gives a single entry per CDR3 protein. The sample lists some 48,000 distinct CDR3 sequences; roughly 6.1% were seen once. Source: whole blood, taken at baseline. These receptors all come from an adult who was a healthcare worker with PCR-confirmed SARS-CoV-2 infection or an uninfected control (not recorded which).

This clonotype was picked up a small number of times. The chain links TRBV19 to TRBJ2-3, with D perhaps TRBD2 (6 bases). The CDR3 runs 14 residues. Trimming shortened V by 6 bases and J by 2 bases, and 12 bases separated the two germline ends. CDR1 and CDR2 from the germline V gene are LNHDA and SQIVND (reference sequence). The CDR3 sequence is CASRVGEATDTQYF. CDR3 DNA sequence: TGTGCCAGTAGAGTCGGGGAGGCCACAGATACGCAGTATTTT.

This clonotype occurred many times. This chain uses TRBV19 with TRBJ2-2; the match to TRBD2 covers 12 bases. This CDR3 has 15 residues. Germline CDR1 is LNHDA and CDR2 is SQIVND (reference sequence). The J segment lost 3 bases and the V segment lost 7 bases, leaving 3 bases of the junction unmatched. As DNA, the CDR3 is TGTGCCAGTACCCGACTAGCGGGAGACACCGGGGAGCTGTTTTTT. This sequence encodes CASTRLAGDTGELFF.

This sequence joins TRBV5-4 and TRBJ1-2; D perhaps matches TRBD1 (6 bases). This CDR3 spans 14 amino acids. With 4 bases removed from V and 2 bases from J, the gap between germline ends came to 12 bases. Germline V lookup: CDR1 SGHNT, CDR2 YYREEE (reference sequence). Here the CDR3 DNA reads TGTGCCAGCAGCCCAGTTGGACAGAACTATGGCTACACCTTC. Translating gives CASSPVGQNYGYTF. Looking up the rest from reference TRBV5-4 and TRBJ1-2 gives the full variable domain: ETGVTQSPTHLIKTRGQQVTLRCSSQSGHNTVSWYQQALGQGPQFIFQYYREEENGRGNFPPRFSGLQFPNYSSELNVNALELDDSALYLCASSPVGQNYGYTFGSGTRLTVV.

The CDR3 nucleotides read TGTGCCAGCAGCTTGCACAGGGCGGGAAACACCATATATTTT. Protein: CASSLHRAGNTIYF. The chain is built from TRBV7-2 and TRBJ1-3; D is perhaps TRBD1 (6 bases). The germline CDR1 and CDR2 sequences are SGHTA and FQGNSA. Trimming cost V 3 bases and J 4 bases, with 10 bases left between them. The CDR3 runs to 14 residues.

The chain uses TRBV12-3 or TRBV12-4 and TRBJ1-1, with unresolved D. The ends were cut back, 3 bases at V and 7 bases at J, with 12 bases in the middle. The CDR3 length is 13 residues. CDR3 coding DNA: TGTGCCAGCAGTTTCGCCCTGCGGGGTGAAGCTTTCTTT. This gives the protein CASSFALRGEAFF.

This clonotype was detected once. The chain couples TRBV28 to TRBJ2-3; no clear D gene. Germline CDR1 and CDR2: MDHEN and SYDVKM. The V and J ends lost 7 bases and 2 bases respectively, with 10 bases between them. The CDR3 spans 13 residues. CDR3 loop: CASKIPTTDTQYF. Written as DNA, the CDR3 is TGTGCCAGCAAAATCCCTACCACAGATACGCAGTATTTT. Based on the CDR3 plus reference TRBV28 and TRBJ2-3, the full variable domain is DVKVTQSSRYLVKRTGEKVFLECVQDMDHENMFWYRQDPGLGLRLIYFSYDVKMKEKGDIPEGYSVSREKKERFSLILESASTNQTSMYLCASKIPTTDTQYFGPGTRLTVL.

This clonotype was seen more than once but under ten times. The genes are TRBV6-6 and TRBJ2-7; 7 bases match TRBD2. Looked up from germline, CDR1 is MNHNY and CDR2 is SVGAGI (reference sequence). V lost 0 bases to trimming and J lost 7 bases; unmatched junction nucleotides: 9. CDR3 length: 15 amino acids. CDR3 DNA sequence: TGTGCCAGCAGTTACTCTCGCGCGGGAGCAGGGGAGCAGTACTTC. Translating it yields CASSYSRAGAGEQYF.

The gene calls are TRBV10-3 and TRBJ2-1; no definite D call. Trimming removed 9 bases at V and 2 bases at J, with 11 bases between. The CDR3 extends over 13 amino acids. The V gene's germline CDR1 is ENHRY and CDR2 SYGVKD. The CDR3 DNA reads as TGTGCCATTTCTCAAAATCCCTACAATGAGCAGTTCTTC. This sequence encodes CAISQNPYNEQFF.

The chain combines TRBV7-2 with TRBJ2-2; 10 bases are shared with TRBD1. Germline CDR1 and CDR2: SGHTA and FQGNSA. The ends lost 8 bases at V and 7 bases at J; junction bases unmatched: 10. The CDR3 is 15 residues long. The CDR3 sequence is CASGLRDRGHGELFF. The CDR3 DNA reads TGTGCCAGCGGACTCCGGGACAGGGGTCACGGGGAGCTGTTTTTT.

The chain combines TRBV27 with TRBJ2-7; TRBD1 aligns across 10 bases. The CDR3 contains 16 residues. Germline V gene data show CDR1 as MNHEY and CDR2 as SMNVEV (reference sequence). After removal of 2 bases from V and 3 bases from J, the junction contained 7 bases not matched to a gene. CDR3 bases: TGTGCCAGCAGTTTACAAGGGGGACAGGGGAGCTACGAGCAGTACTTC. The encoded protein is CASSLQGGQGSYEQYF.

This clonotype was seen more than once but under ten times. As DNA, the CDR3 is TGTGCCAGCAGCTTAGACGGGAGCCTTTACAATGAGCAGTTCTTC. This encodes CASSLDGSLYNEQFF. J is TRBJ2-1 and V is TRBV7-3, with D possibly matching TRBD2 (6 bases). The CDR3 length is 15 residues. V lost 2 bases to trimming and J lost 4 bases, with 12 bases between them. Germline CDR1 SGHTA, CDR2 FQGTGA.

The rearrangement links TRBV27 to TRBJ2-7; D tentatively reads TRBD1 or TRBD2 (5 bases each). This CDR3 contains 15 residues. V was clipped by 2 bases and J by 5 bases, with 16 bases between them. CDR1 MNHEY and CDR2 SMNVEV come from the germline V gene (reference sequence). The CDR3 reads CASSLGDPGNDEQYF. CDR3 DNA sequence: TGTGCCAGCAGTTTAGGGGACCCAGGGAACGACGAGCAGTACTTC.

V and J are TRBV18 and TRBJ2-1; D is possibly TRBD2 (6 bases). Germline V gene lookup returns CDR1 KGHSH and CDR2 LQKENI. Trimming took off 2 bases at V and 5 bases at J, with 16 bases between the two ends. CDR3 length: 16 residues. The CDR3 nucleotides are TGTGCCAGCTCACCATCCCGGGGGTGGGGTCACAATGAGCAGTTCTTC. It is translated as CASSPSRGWGHNEQFF.

This clonotype was recorded at least ten times. The chain carries TRBV2 and TRBJ2-3, with D hard to call. Trimming removed 4 bases at V and 2 bases at J, with 7 bases between. Germline lookup yields CDR1 SNHLY and CDR2 FYNNEI. CDR3 length: 13 amino acids. CDR3 DNA sequence: TGTGCCAGCAGTGCCCGGCCCACAGATACGCAGTATTTT. This codes for CASSARPTDTQYF. Full variable domain (missing parts from reference TRBV2 and TRBJ2-3): EPEVTQTPSHQVTQMGQEVILRCVPISNHLYFYWYRQILGQKVEFLVSFYNNEISEKSEIFDDQFSVERPDGSNFTLKIRSTKLEDSAMYFCASSARPTDTQYFGPGTRLTVL.